Listed below are T cell receptor beta chains from one sample, sequenced in a study of T cell responses to AZD1222 COVID-19 vaccine. Libraries were prepared by immunoSEQ multiplex PCR; TCRdb keeps only in-frame clonotypes and omits some of them. The sample contains tens of thousands of clones, about nine tenths of which appear only once. The sample was peripheral blood, taken on day 0 of AZD1222 vaccination. All receptors derive from an adult in good health. Both conserved end residues are part of each CDR3. Each record gives: clone size, V gene, J gene, CDR3 protein. Clone size is not always given. Where it is, it says once, few, many or a class for expanded clones.

size: .; V: TRBV13; J: TRBJ1-3; CDR3: CASSLRTLSGNTIYF
size: .; V: TRBV4-2; J: TRBJ2-7; CDR3: CASSQAGGVYEQYF
size: .; V: TRBV2; J: TRBJ1-2; CDR3: CASSEKQGANYGYTF
size: .; V: TRBV12-5; J: TRBJ2-5; CDR3: CASGPRQETQYF
size: .; V: TRBV13; J: TRBJ2-3; CDR3: CASSPTPDTQYF
size: .; V: TRBV9; J: TRBJ2-5; CDR3: CASSVGPTQETQYF
size: few; V: TRBV28; J: TRBJ1-6; CDR3: CASSPWDRENSPLHF
size: .; V: TRBV18; J: TRBJ2-1; CDR3: CASSSDGSGEQFF
size: .; V: TRBV6-5; J: TRBJ1-2; CDR3: CATRDTNNYGYTF
size: .; V: TRBV4-1; J: TRBJ1-2; CDR3: CASSQDVRGNYGYTF
size: once; V: TRBV7-8; J: TRBJ1-5; CDR3: CASSLDRTTPQHF
size: .; V: TRBV19; J: TRBJ1-4; CDR3: CASSIVTAVNEKLFF
size: .; V: TRBV18; J: TRBJ2-3; CDR3: CASSPLRTAATDTQYF
size: .; V: TRBV14; J: TRBJ1-6; CDR3: CASSQANSPLHF
size: .; V: TRBV7-9; J: TRBJ2-1; CDR3: CASSFGPGRKTYNEQFF
size: .; V: TRBV7-2; J: TRBJ1-1; CDR3: CASSRGGTEAFF
size: .; V: TRBV6-5; J: TRBJ2-7; CDR3: CASSYLGTSPYEQYF
size: .; V: TRBV3-1/TRBV3-2; J: TRBJ1-1; CDR3: CASSQYGVPALF
size: .; V: TRBV6-2/TRBV6-3; J: TRBJ2-1; CDR3: CASSYPTEGSYNEQFF
size: .; V: TRBV5-4; J: TRBJ1-4; CDR3: CASSEDRPVEKLFF
size: .; V: TRBV9; J: TRBJ1-1; CDR3: CASSVGLGGTRDTEAFF
size: .; V: TRBV19; J: TRBJ2-7; CDR3: CASGIRQEQYF
size: .; V: TRBV10-3; J: TRBJ1-1; CDR3: CAVSPGTTATEAFF